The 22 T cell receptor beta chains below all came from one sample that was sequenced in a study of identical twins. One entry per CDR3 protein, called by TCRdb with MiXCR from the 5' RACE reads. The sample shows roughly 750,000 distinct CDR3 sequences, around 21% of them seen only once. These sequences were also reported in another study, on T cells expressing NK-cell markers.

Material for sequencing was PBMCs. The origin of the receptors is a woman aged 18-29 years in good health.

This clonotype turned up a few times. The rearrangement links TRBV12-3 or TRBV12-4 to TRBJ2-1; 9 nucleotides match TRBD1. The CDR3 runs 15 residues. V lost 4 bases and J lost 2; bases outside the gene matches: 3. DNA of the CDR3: TGTGCCAGCAGTTCGGGACAGGGCCCCTACAATGAGCAGTTCTTC. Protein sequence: CASSSGQGPYNEQFF.

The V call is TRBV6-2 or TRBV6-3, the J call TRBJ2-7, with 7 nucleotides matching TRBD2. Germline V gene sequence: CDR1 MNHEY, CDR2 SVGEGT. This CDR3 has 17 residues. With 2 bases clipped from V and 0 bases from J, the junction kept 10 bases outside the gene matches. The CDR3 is CASSYGRGTLSSYEQYF. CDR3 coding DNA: TGTGCCAGCAGTTACGGGCGGGGGACGCTTAGCTCCTACGAGCAGTACTTC.

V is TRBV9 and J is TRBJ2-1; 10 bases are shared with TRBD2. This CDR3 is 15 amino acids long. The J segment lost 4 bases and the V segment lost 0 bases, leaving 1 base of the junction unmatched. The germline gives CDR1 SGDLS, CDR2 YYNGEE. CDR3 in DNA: TGTGCCAGCAGCGTAGAACTAGCGGGGTACAATGAGCAGTTCTTC. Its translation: CASSVELAGYNEQFF.

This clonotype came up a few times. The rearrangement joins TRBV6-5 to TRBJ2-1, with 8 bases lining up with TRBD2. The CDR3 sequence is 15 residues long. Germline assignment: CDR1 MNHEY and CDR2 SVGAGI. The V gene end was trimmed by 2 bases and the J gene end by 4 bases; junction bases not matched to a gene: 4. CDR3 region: CASSYREGGYNEQFF. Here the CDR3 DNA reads TGTGCCAGCAGTTACCGGGAGGGAGGGTACAATGAGCAGTTCTTC.

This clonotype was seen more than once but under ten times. DNA for the CDR3: TGTGCCAGTAGCCCCCTTTTGACCAGATTCCACGAGCAGTACTTC. Encoded protein: CASSPLLTRFHEQYF. J is TRBJ2-7 and V is TRBV19; D is undetermined. With 6 bases removed from V and 5 bases from J, the gap between germline ends came to 20 bases. CDR3 length: 15 residues. The V gene's germline CDR1 is LNHDA and CDR2 SQIVND (reference sequence).

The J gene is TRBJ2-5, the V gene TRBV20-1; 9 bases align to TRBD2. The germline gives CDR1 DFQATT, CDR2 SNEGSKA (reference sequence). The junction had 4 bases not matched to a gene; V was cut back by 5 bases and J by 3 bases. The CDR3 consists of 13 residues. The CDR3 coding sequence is TGCAGTGCTTTGACTAGCGGAAAAGAGACCCAGTACTTC. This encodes CSALTSGKETQYF.

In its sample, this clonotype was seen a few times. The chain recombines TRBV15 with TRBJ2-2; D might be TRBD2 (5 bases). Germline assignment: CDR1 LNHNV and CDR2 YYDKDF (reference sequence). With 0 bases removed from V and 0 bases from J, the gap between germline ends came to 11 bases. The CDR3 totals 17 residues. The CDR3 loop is CATSRDLGAPNTGELFF. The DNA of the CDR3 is TGTGCCACCAGCAGAGATTTGGGAGCCCCGAACACCGGGGAGCTGTTTTTT. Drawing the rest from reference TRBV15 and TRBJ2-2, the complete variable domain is DAMVIQNPRYQVTQFGKPVTLSCSQTLNHNVMYWYQQKSSQAPKLLFHYYDKDFNNEADTPDNFQSRRPNTSFCFLDIRSPGLGDTAMYLCATSRDLGAPNTGELFFGEGSRLTVL.

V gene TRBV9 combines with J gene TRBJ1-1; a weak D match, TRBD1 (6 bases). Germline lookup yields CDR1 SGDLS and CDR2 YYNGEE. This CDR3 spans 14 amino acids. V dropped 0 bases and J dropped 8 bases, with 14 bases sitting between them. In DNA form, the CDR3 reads TGTGCCAGCAGCGTAGTCGACAGGACCGCCGAAGCTTTCTTT. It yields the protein CASSVVDRTAEAFF.

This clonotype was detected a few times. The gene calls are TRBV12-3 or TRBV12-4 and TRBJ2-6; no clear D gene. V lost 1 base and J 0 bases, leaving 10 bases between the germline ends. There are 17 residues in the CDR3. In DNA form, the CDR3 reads TGTGCCAGCAGTTTAGACGGTCCGAGCTCTGGGGCCAACGTCCTGACTTTC. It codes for CASSLDGPSSGANVLTF.

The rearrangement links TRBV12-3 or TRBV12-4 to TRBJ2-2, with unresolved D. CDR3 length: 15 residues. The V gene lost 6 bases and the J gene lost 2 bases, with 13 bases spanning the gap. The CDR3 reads CASRDTNANTGELFF. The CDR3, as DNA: TGTGCCAGCAGAGATACCAATGCCAACACCGGGGAGCTGTTTTTT.

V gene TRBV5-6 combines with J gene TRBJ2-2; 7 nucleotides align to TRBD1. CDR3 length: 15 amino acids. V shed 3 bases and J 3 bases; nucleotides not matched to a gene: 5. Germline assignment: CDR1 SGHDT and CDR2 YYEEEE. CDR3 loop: CASSYADRDTGELFF. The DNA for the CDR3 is TGTGCCAGCAGCTATGCCGACAGGGACACCGGGGAGCTGTTTTTT.

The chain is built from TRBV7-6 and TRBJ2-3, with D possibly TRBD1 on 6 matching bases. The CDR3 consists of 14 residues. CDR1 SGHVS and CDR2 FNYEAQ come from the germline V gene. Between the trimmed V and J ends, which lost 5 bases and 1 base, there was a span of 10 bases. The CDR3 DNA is TGTGCCAGCAGCCGGACAGACGGCACAGATACGCAGTATTTT. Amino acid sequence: CASSRTDGTDTQYF. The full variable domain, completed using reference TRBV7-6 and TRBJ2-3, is GAGVSQSPRYKVTKRGQDVALRCDPISGHVSLYWYRQALGQGPEFLTYFNYEAQQDKSGLPNDRFSAERPEGSISTLTIQRTEQRDSAMYRCASSRTDGTDTQYFGPGTRLTVL.

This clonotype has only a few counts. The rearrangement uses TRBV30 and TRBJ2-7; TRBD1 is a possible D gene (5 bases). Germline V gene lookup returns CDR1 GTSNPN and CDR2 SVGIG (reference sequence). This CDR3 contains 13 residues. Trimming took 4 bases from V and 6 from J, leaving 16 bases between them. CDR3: CAWTCDSPPEQYF. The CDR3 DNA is TGTGCCTGGACCTGCGACAGTCCTCCCGAGCAGTACTTC. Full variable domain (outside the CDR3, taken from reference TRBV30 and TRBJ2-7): SQTIHQWPATLVQPVGSPLSLECTVEGTSNPNLYWYRQAAGRGLQLLFYSVGIGQISSEVPQNLSASRPQDRQFILSSKKLLLSDSGFYLCAWTCDSPPEQYFGPGTRLTVT.

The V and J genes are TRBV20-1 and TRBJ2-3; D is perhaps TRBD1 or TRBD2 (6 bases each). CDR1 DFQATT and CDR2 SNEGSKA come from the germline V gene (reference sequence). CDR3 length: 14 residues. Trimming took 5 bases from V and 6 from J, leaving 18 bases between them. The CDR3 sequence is CSARLGGSRDTQYF. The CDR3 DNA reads TGCAGTGCTCGTCTAGGGGGGTCGAGGGATACGCAGTATTTT.

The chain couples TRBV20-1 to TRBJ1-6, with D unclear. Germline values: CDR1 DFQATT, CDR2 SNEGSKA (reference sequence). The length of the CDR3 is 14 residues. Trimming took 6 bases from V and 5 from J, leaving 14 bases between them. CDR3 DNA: TGCAGTGCGGTCGCATTTGGGGATAATTCACCCCTCCACTTT. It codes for CSAVAFGDNSPLHF.

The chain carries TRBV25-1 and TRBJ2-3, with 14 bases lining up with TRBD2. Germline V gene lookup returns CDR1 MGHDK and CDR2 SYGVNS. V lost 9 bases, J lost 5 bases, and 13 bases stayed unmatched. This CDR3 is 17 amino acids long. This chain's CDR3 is CASQGLAGAPGIDTQYF. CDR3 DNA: TGTGCCAGTCAGGGACTAGCGGGAGCGCCAGGGATAGATACGCAGTATTTT.

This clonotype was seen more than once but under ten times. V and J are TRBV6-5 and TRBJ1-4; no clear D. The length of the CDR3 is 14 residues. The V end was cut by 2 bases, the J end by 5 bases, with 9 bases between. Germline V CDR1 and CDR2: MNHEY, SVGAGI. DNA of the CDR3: TGTGCCAGCAGTTACCAGAGTCAGAATGAAAAACTGTTTTTT. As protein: CASSYQSQNEKLFF.

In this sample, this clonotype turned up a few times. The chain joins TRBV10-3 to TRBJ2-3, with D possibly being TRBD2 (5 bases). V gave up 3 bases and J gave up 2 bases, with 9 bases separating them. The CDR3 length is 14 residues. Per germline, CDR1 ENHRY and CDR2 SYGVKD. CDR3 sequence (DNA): TGTGCCATCAGTGACCCAGGACTCACAGATACGCAGTATTTT. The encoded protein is CAISDPGLTDTQYF.

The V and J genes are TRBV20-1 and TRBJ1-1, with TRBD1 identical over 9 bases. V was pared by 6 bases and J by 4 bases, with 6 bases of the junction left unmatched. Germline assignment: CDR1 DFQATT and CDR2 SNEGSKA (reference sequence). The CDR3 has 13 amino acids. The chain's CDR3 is CSAEQGAPTEAFF. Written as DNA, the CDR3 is TGCAGTGCAGAACAGGGGGCGCCCACTGAAGCTTTCTTT.

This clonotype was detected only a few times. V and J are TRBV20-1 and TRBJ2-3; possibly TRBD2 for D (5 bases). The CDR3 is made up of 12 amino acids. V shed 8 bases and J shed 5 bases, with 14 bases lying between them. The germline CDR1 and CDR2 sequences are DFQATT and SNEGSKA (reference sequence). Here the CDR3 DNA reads TGCAGTCCAAGATGGGGAGTAGATACGCAGTATTTT. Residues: CSPRWGVDTQYF.

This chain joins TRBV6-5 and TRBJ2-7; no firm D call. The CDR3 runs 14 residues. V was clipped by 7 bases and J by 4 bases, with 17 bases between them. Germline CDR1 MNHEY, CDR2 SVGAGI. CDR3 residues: CASTLHGVPYEQYF. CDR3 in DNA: TGTGCCAGCACCCTACACGGAGTCCCTTACGAGCAGTACTTC.

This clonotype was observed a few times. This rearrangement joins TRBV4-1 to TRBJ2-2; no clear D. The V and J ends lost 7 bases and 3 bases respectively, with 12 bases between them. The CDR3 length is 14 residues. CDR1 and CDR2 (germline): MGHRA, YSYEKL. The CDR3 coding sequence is TGCGCCAGCACTCTCCGAGCCCACACCGGGGAGCTGTTTTTT. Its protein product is CASTLRAHTGELFF.